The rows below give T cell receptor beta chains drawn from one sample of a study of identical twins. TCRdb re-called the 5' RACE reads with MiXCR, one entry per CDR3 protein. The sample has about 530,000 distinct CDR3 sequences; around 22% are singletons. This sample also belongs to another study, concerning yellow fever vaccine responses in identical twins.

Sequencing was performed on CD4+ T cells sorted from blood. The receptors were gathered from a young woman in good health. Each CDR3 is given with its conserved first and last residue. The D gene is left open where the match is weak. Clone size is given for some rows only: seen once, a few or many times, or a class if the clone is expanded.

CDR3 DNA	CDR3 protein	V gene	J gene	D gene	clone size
TGTGCCAGCAGTTTAGGAGGGGCTGAAAAACTGTTTTTT	CASSLGGAEKLFF	TRBV12-3/TRBV12-4	TRBJ1-4	-	few
TGCGCCAGCAGCTGGGACAGGGCGCTTAACTATGGCTACACCTTC	CASSWDRALNYGYTF	TRBV5-1	TRBJ1-2	TRBD1	many
TGCAGTGCTAGAGATATGCCAAGCTCCTACAATGAGCAGTTCTTC	CSARDMPSSYNEQFF	TRBV20-1	TRBJ2-1	-	-
TGTGCCAGCCAAGGGCTTGAAGTACGTTCGCAGTATTTT	CASQGLEVRSQYF	TRBV11-2	TRBJ2-3	-	-
TGTGCCAGCAGCCAAAATACAGGGGGCACAAATGAGCAGTTCTTC	CASSQNTGGTNEQFF	TRBV3-1	TRBJ2-1	TRBD1	-
TGTGCCAGCAGTTGGGGACTTCAAACCGGGGAGCTGTTTTTT	CASSWGLQTGELFF	TRBV12-3/TRBV12-4	TRBJ2-2	-	few
TGTGCCAGCAGCTTATATGCTAACTTTGCTGAAGCTTTCTTT	CASSLYANFAEAFF	TRBV7-3	TRBJ1-1	-	-
TGCAGTGCTAGAGACCCGGCCCGGGAGACCCAGTACTTC	CSARDPARETQYF	TRBV20-1	TRBJ2-5	-	-
TGCAGTGGCTCACTAGCGGGGACTTCCTACGAGCAGTACTTC	CSGSLAGTSYEQYF	TRBV20-1	TRBJ2-7	TRBD2	-
TGCGCCAGCAGCTTAGGAATTTGGCGGAGCTACAATGAGCAGTTCTTC	CASSLGIWRSYNEQFF	TRBV5-1	TRBJ2-1	-	-
TGCGCCAGCAGCCAAGAGGCAGGGGGTCCCCTCCACTTT	CASSQEAGGPLHF	TRBV4-1	TRBJ1-6	TRBD1	-
TGCGCCAGCAGCCCGGGGGCAGGATCCTACGAGCAGTACTTC	CASSPGAGSYEQYF	TRBV4-1	TRBJ2-7	-	few
TGTGCCAGCAGCCAATCGGACAGGGATGGTGGCTACACCTTC	CASSQSDRDGGYTF	TRBV12-3/TRBV12-4	TRBJ1-2	TRBD1	many
TGCAGTGCTAGAGATCTGGGGGGCCCTTTCGCAGATACGCAGTATTTT	CSARDLGGPFADTQYF	TRBV20-1	TRBJ2-3	-	once
TGTGCCAGCTCACCGGACAGAGCTCAGCCCCAGCATTTT	CASSPDRAQPQHF	TRBV18	TRBJ1-5	-	few
TGCAGTGCTAGTTCCCAGGGGATAGGCGGCTACACCTTC	CSASSQGIGGYTF	TRBV20-1	TRBJ1-2	-	-
TGTGCCAGCAGCCACTCAGAGGCCAGCGCTAATGAAAAACTGTTTTTT	CASSHSEASANEKLFF	TRBV4-2	TRBJ1-4	-	few
TGCGCCAGCAGCTTGGAGGGACAGCTTCAAGAGACCCAGTACTTC	CASSLEGQLQETQYF	TRBV5-1	TRBJ2-5	TRBD1	-
TGCAGTGCTAGAGGCCCGGGTCTCTTGTTCTTC	CSARGPGLLFF	TRBV20-1	TRBJ2-1	-	few
TGTGCCATCAGTCCGCTCCCGGTGTACAATGAGCAGTTCTTC	CAISPLPVYNEQFF	TRBV10-3	TRBJ2-1	-	-
TGTGCCAGCCGGACCGGGACTAGGAACTACAATGAGCAGTTCTTC	CASRTGTRNYNEQFF	TRBV6-1	TRBJ2-1	TRBD2	few
TGTGCCAGCAACCTAACGCCGAGAGGGGGCGAGCAGTACTTC	CASNLTPRGGEQYF	TRBV28	TRBJ2-7	-	-
TGTGCCACCAGCAGAGGGGGGGGGAATTACAATGAGCAGTTCTTC	CATSRGGGNYNEQFF	TRBV15	TRBJ2-1	TRBD2	few
TGTGCCAGCAGCTACACGGGACCAAGCTCCTACAATGAGCAGTTCTTC	CASSYTGPSSYNEQFF	TRBV7-9	TRBJ2-1	-	-
TGTGCCGGCAGTGAAGTGAAGGGATACGGTGGCTACACCTTC	CAGSEVKGYGGYTF	TRBV6-1	TRBJ1-2	-	-
TGTGCCAGCAGTGGACTAGCGGGAGTCCCCTCCTACAATGAGCAGTTCTTC	CASSGLAGVPSYNEQFF	TRBV25-1	TRBJ2-1	TRBD2	-
TGTGCCAGCGGAGCGATGCAGTCCACAGATACGCAGTATTTT	CASGAMQSTDTQYF	TRBV7-6	TRBJ2-3	-	once
TGCAGTGCTAGAGTGAACAGAAATAGCAATCAGCCCCAGCATTTT	CSARVNRNSNQPQHF	TRBV20-1	TRBJ1-5	-	few
TGTGCCAGCAGTTTAGGGGACAGGAACCCCGGCTCCTACGAGCAGTACTTC	CASSLGDRNPGSYEQYF	TRBV12-3/TRBV12-4	TRBJ2-7	TRBD1	few
TGTGCCAGCAGCAAAGGGAGACTAGCGGGAGGCCATGGCGGGGAGCTGTTTTTT	CASSKGRLAGGHGGELFF	TRBV21-1	TRBJ2-2	-	few
TGTGCCAGCAGCTTAGTCCTAGCGGGACCACAAGAGACCCAGTACTTC	CASSLVLAGPQETQYF	TRBV11-2	TRBJ2-5	TRBD2	few
TGCAGTGCTAGAGAGACAGGCGGGGGCTATGGCTACACCTTC	CSARETGGGYGYTF	TRBV20-1	TRBJ1-2	-	few
TGTGCCAGCAGCAAGCAATCCGAGCAGTACTTC	CASSKQSEQYF	TRBV28	TRBJ2-7	-	-
TGTGCCAGCAGCACCCTCCGACAGGGGCCACGTTCTGGGGCCAACGTCCTGACTTTC	CASSTLRQGPRSGANVLTF	TRBV27	TRBJ2-6	TRBD1	-
TGTGCCAGCAGTTCTCGGAGATTAGGGATAGAGACCCAGTACTTC	CASSSRRLGIETQYF	TRBV12-3/TRBV12-4	TRBJ2-5	-	few
TGCACCAGCAGTTTAGACCGAACGACTAGGTACAATGAGCAGTTCTTC	CTSSLDRTTRYNEQFF	TRBV27	TRBJ2-1	-	-
TGTGCCAGCAGTTTAGAGGGTTCGGGGTCACCCCTCCACTTT	CASSLEGSGSPLHF	TRBV12-3/TRBV12-4	TRBJ1-6	-	-
TGTGCCAGCAGAGCCAACTCAGGACCGGTAACGCAGTATTTT	CASRANSGPVTQYF	TRBV12-3/TRBV12-4	TRBJ2-3	-	few
TGTGCCAGCAGTTTAAGCTACGGGAATTCCTACGAGCAGTACTTC	CASSLSYGNSYEQYF	TRBV12-3/TRBV12-4	TRBJ2-7	-	-
TGTGCCAGCAACGCCCTCAGGGACAGTTACTCTGGGGCCAACGTCCTGACTTTC	CASNALRDSYSGANVLTF	TRBV28	TRBJ2-6	TRBD1	few
TGTGCCAGCAGCGAGGGGCCTTGGGGCGGCTACACCTTC	CASSEGPWGGYTF	TRBV9	TRBJ1-2	-	many
TGTGCCAGCAGTCAGCGGGAGGGCTCCTACGAGCAGTACTTC	CASSQREGSYEQYF	TRBV6-1	TRBJ2-7	TRBD2	few
TGTGCCAGCAGTGACAGGGATAGAACTGAAGCTTTCTTT	CASSDRDRTEAFF	TRBV6-1	TRBJ1-1	-	few
TGTGCCAGCAGCTCCCCCATGGACAGGGGTTCCTACAATGAGCAGTTCTTC	CASSSPMDRGSYNEQFF	TRBV2	TRBJ2-1	TRBD1	-
TGTGCCAGCAGGACTACAGGGCGTCCGACTGAAGCTTTCTTT	CASRTTGRPTEAFF	TRBV12-3/TRBV12-4	TRBJ1-1	-	-
TGTGCCAGCAGAGGGACTAGCGGGAGTTCCGGGGAGCTGTTTTTT	CASRGTSGSSGELFF	TRBV2	TRBJ2-2	TRBD2	-
TGTGCCAGCAGCTTAAGTCTGGGAGCCAAAAACATTCAGTACTTC	CASSLSLGAKNIQYF	TRBV7-9	TRBJ2-4	-	few
TGTGCCACCAGTGGGCAGGGGAACACCGGGGAGCTGTTTTTT	CATSGQGNTGELFF	TRBV24-1	TRBJ2-2	-	-
TGTGCCAGCAGCTTAATAAGGTCGGAGAAAGAGACCCAGTACTTC	CASSLIRSEKETQYF	TRBV7-3	TRBJ2-5	-	-